The entry below gives a single TCR beta chain sequence along with its context. The antigen remains unidentified. In germline, CDR1 is SGHTA, CDR2 FQGNSA. The CDR3 is 15 residues long. The source of the sample is a study of monozygotic twins with inflammatory bowel disease. Findings of the study overall: IBD patients exhibited fewer clonotypes shared with other individuals than healthy twins, particularly with disease activity. The results supported no single strong signal or clonotype associated with IBD. Inverse Simpson values showed less TCRbeta diversity in IBD patients than in their healthy co-twins.

TCRdb reprocessed the 5' RACE reads and reports one entry per CDR3 protein, with no DNA. The sample totals about 440,000 distinct CDR3 sequences; its top ten clones hold about 2.4%. Whole blood served as the source of total RNA, and no T cell sorting took place. This TCR came from a human donor with ulcerative colitis or Crohn's disease, or a healthy co-twin of an affected twin (not recorded which). V and J are TRBV7-2 and TRBJ1-2; the D call of TRBD1 rests on TCRdb alone, since no DNA is present to check it. The source material was blood. This chain's CDR3 is CASSPSWTGNYGYTF.